This T cell receptor beta chain is from a study of T cells in Graves' hyperthyroidism and ophthalmopathy. In the study overall: Peripheral blood was secured at the point of initial diagnosis, before any treatment.

The study enrolled patients aged 18 to 65 with newly diagnosed hyperthyroidism of under 2 months' duration. The diagnoses drew upon clinical symptoms, serum thyroxine and TRAb, thyroid ultrasound and orbital computed tomography. Study-level findings and limits: Ophthalmopathy was model-predicted a median roughly 6.3 months pre-onset.

CDR3 size: 15 residues. V lost 10 bases to trimming and J lost 0 bases, with 16 bases between them. RNA transcripts were the template for amplifying TCR beta CDR3 regions. The primer set for the first-round RT-PCR of the TCR CDR3 was HTBI. Using its own MiXCR run on the multiplex PCR reads, TCRdb lists one record per CDR3 protein. The table has about 560,000 distinct CDR3 sequences, approximately 15% seen once. With respect to this clonotype: Its antigen is still unknown.

The chain links TRBV12-3 or TRBV12-4 to TRBJ2-1; possibly TRBD1 for D (5 bases). The receptor's source is a woman aged 18-29 years with Graves' hyperthyroidism. Specimen: blood. The CDR3 loop reads CATNRGQSSYNEQFF. The CDR3 DNA follows: TGTGCCACCAACAGAGGACAAAGCTCCTACAATGAGCAGTTCTTC.